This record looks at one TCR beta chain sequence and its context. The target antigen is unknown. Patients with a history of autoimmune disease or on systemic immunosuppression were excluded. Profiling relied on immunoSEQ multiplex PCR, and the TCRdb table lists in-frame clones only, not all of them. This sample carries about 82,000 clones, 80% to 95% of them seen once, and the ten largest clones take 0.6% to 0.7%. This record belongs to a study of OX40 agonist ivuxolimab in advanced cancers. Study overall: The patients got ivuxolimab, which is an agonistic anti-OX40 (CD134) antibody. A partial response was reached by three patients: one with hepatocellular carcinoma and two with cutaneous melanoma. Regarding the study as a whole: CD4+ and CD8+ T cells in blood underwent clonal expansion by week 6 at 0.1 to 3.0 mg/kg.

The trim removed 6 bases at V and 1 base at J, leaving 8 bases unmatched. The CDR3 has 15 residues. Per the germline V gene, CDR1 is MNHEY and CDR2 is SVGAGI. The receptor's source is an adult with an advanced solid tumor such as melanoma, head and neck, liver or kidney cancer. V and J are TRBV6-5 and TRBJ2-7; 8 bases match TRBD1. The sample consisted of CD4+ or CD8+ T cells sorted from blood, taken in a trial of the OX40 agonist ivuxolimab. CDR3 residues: CASSPDRGLSYEQYF. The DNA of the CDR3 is TGTGCCAGCAGCCCAGACAGGGGCTTATCCTACGAGCAGTACTTC.